This T cell receptor (beta chain) was sequenced for a study of metastatic and nonmetastatic thyroid tumors (dated by TCRdb to the early 2020s). Notes on the research overall: Repertoires from peripheral blood and from tumor or nodule tissue samples of malignant and benign thyroid patients were compared. Study-wide findings and limitations: TCR beta diversity was reported as significantly higher in malignant tumors than in benign nodules, in both blood and tumor samples.

The library was obtained by PCR. These reads were obtained on an Illumina HiSeq 4000. The TCR beta-chain CDR3 region of each patient was profiled by high-throughput sequencing. On the study's bioinformatics: A classifier to discriminate distant-metastatic papillary thyroid cancer patients was built from CDR3 differences across clinicopathological groups. Repertoire diversity was assessed with the Shannon index, and tumor-blood repertoire similarity with the Morisita-Horn index. TCRdb passed the public sequencing reads through fastp at Q25 and MiXCR, retaining productive beta sequences. These V and J calls originate from TCRdb's pipeline instead of the authors' own analysis. Within this sample are 12,000 or so clones, with under 35% of them counted one time only. The ten largest clones capture around 12% of the sample. No patient had received any treatment before thyroid surgery. Using T-cell receptor beta sequencing, the study looked back at clinical samples from patients collected from about 2011 to 2018.

A distance of 11 bases separates the germline ends of V and J, which lose 2 bases and 6 bases respectively. CDR3 length: 14 amino acids, cysteine to phenylalanine. Only the CDR3 portion is preserved as DNA: 42 bases, with reading frame beginning at the first base. In the germline V gene (reference sequence), CDR1 corresponds to SEHNR and CDR2 to FQNEAQ. In this sample, this clone turned up many times. This clone's antigen is unknown. No much larger clone exists at a distance of one base, and base qualities are not known. The rearranged chain carries TRBV7-9 and TRBJ1-5; a tentative D match to TRBD1 spans 5 bases. Source material: tumor tissue. The receptor was isolated from a female donor with papillary thyroid cancer or a benign thyroid nodule (not recorded which). Some clones in this sample may be carry-over from other donors' samples. The CDR3 region reads CASSLSREGQPQHF. The DNA is TGTGCCAGCAGCTTAAGCAGGGAAGGTCAGCCCCAGCATTTT.